Included here is one T cell receptor beta chain sequence, with context. The antigen is unknown. This specimen comes from a study of beta chain features in type 1 diabetes. General study results and limits: There was a moderate but significant shortening of TCRB CDR3s in all four CD4+ subsets of Type 1 diabetes patients.

As every portion of the isolated RNA was reverse transcribed, the sequencing read expressed TCRB transcripts. The assay was immunoSEQ multiplex PCR, and TCRdb's table has in-frame clones only and misses some. The profile shows fewer than 550,000 clones, roughly 11% of them singletons. Germline CDR1 SGHRS, CDR2 YFSETQ. The V end lost 0 bases, the J end lost 5 bases, and 7 bases lay between the germline ends. The CDR3 consists of 13 residues. Blood was drawn once from each donor into heparinised tubes. The draws averaged roughly 120 mL. The chain couples TRBV5-1 to TRBJ2-3, with a tentative D call TRBD2 (5 bases). The sample taken for sequencing was naive CD4+ T cells from blood. The clonotype comes from a woman under 30 in good health. For the CDR3, the DNA is TGCGCCAGCAGCTTGGAGGCGGGAGATACGCAGTATTTT. Its protein product is CASSLEAGDTQYF.